This is a list of T cell receptor beta chains from one sample in a study of T cell responses to AZD1222 COVID-19 vaccine. Some clones are missing from TCRdb's copy, which holds only in-frame ones; the method was immunoSEQ multiplex PCR. Seen here are 110,000 to 150,000 clones, almost 90% observed once, and the top ten hold around 3%. The material was peripheral blood, obtained on day 0 of AZD1222 vaccination. Source of these receptors: an adult in good health. Both conserved end residues are part of each CDR3. Fields, in order: clone size, V gene, J gene, D gene, CDR3 DNA, CDR3 protein. A D gene is named only where the DNA matches it firmly. Some rows have no size entry. The others give once, few or many, or a class for an expanded clone.

>.|TRBV29-1|TRBJ1-1|.
TGCAGCGTTGAGGTGCGGGGGGCGAGAGCTTTCTTT
CSVEVRGARAFF
>.|TRBV24-1|TRBJ1-1|.
TGTGATCCCCGAATAGTCACTGAAGCTTTCTTT
CDPRIVTEAFF
>.|TRBV30|TRBJ1-1|TRBD1
TGTGCCTTTACGGGACAGACGGGGACTGAAGCTTTCTTT
CAFTGQTGTEAFF
>.|TRBV24-1|TRBJ1-1|TRBD1
TGTGCCACCAGTGATACGACAGGGGCCGGTGGAGCTTTCTTT
CATSDTTGAGGAFF
>.|TRBV30|TRBJ2-1|TRBD2
TGTGCCTGGAGCCCGACTAGCGGGAGTCAAAATGAGCAGTTCTTC
CAWSPTSGSQNEQFF
>.|TRBV7-8|TRBJ2-2|TRBD1
TGTGCCAGCAGCCCCGACAGGGTATCGGCCGGGGAGCTGTTTTTT
CASSPDRVSAGELFF
>.|TRBV10-3|TRBJ2-1|TRBD2
TGTGCCATCAGGCCTGGACTAGCGGGAGGGCCGGACAATGAGCAGTTCTTC
CAIRPGLAGGPDNEQFF
>many|TRBV11-2|TRBJ2-7|.
TGTGCCAGCAGCGTTCACAGAGCCCAGCTCTACGAGCAGTACTTC
CASSVHRAQLYEQYF
>once|TRBV4-1|TRBJ2-7|.
TGCGCCAGCAGCCAAGCCATGGTGGCAGCGCAGTACTTC
CASSQAMVAAQYF
>once|TRBV4-3|TRBJ1-1|.
TGCGCCAGCAGCCCACAGCCGGAGAACACTGAAGCTTTCTTT
CASSPQPENTEAFF
>.|TRBV4-2|TRBJ2-1|TRBD2
TGTGCCAGCAGCCAAGAAGGGACTAGCAGATCCAATGAGCAGTTCTTC
CASSQEGTSRSNEQFF
>.|TRBV30|TRBJ1-4|.
TGTGCCTGGGGGACTCCTCAGGGGGAAAAACTGTTTTTT
CAWGTPQGEKLFF
>.|TRBV18|TRBJ2-7|TRBD2
TGTGCCAGCTCACCTTCGACTAGCGGCTCCTACGAGCAGTACTTC
CASSPSTSGSYEQYF
>few|TRBV4-1|TRBJ2-1|.
TGCGCCAGCAGCCCAGAGGACTTCTACAATGAGCAGTTCTTC
CASSPEDFYNEQFF
>.|TRBV19|TRBJ1-4|.
TGTGCCAGTACAGGCGTGTGGGGTGAAAAACTGTTTTTT
CASTGVWGEKLFF
>.|TRBV9|TRBJ2-1|TRBD2
TGTGCCAGCAGCTTACCGGGACTAGCGGGAGAGAGCTCCTACAATGAGCAGTTCTTC
CASSLPGLAGESSYNEQFF
>.|TRBV6-2/TRBV6-3|TRBJ2-3|TRBD2
TGTGCCAGCAGTTACGGACTAGCGGGAGGTACAGATACGCAGTATTTT
CASSYGLAGGTDTQYF
>.|TRBV5-4|TRBJ2-3|.
TGTGCCAGCAGCAACCAAGCCAATACAGATACGCAGTATTTT
CASSNQANTDTQYF
>.|TRBV7-2|TRBJ2-7|.
TGTGCCGGCGCTACGGCGGTCGAGCAGTACTTC
CAGATAVEQYF
>few|TRBV30|TRBJ2-4|TRBD2
TGTGCCTGGAGTGCATTTGTTTTTGCTAGCGGGAGAGGCGAGGCCAAAAACATTCAGTACTTC
CAWSAFVFASGRGEAKNIQYF
>.|TRBV7-2|TRBJ2-7|TRBD2
TGTGCCAGCAGCGCGGGACTAGCGCAGGCGTCCTACGAGCAGTACTTC
CASSAGLAQASYEQYF
>.|TRBV10-1|TRBJ1-1|.
TGCGCCCCCGTCCTTGTGGCCGTAGCTTTCTTT
CAPVLVAVAFF
>.|TRBV6-5|TRBJ1-6|.
TGTGCCAGCAGTTATACCAGGCGAAGGAATTCACCCCTCCACTTT
CASSYTRRRNSPLHF
>.|TRBV19|TRBJ2-7|.
TGTGCCAGTAGTACCCCCGCGGGAGAGCAGTACTTC
CASSTPAGEQYF
>once|TRBV6-5|TRBJ1-1|.
TGTGCCAGCACCTCTCGACTGAACACTGAAGCTTTCTTT
CASTSRLNTEAFF
>.|TRBV7-8|TRBJ2-7|TRBD2
TGTGCCAGCAGCGACATGACTAGCGGGCTACAGTCCTACGAGCAGTACTTC
CASSDMTSGLQSYEQYF
>.|TRBV18|TRBJ2-1|.
TGTGCCAGCTCACCCCCCCGGGGCCTATCCTACAATGAGCAGTTCTTC
CASSPPRGLSYNEQFF
>.|TRBV18|TRBJ1-1|TRBD1
TGTGCCAGCTCACCTGACAGGGCGGGCACTGAAGCTTTCTTT
CASSPDRAGTEAFF
>.|TRBV9|TRBJ1-6|.
TGTGCCAGCAGCCCGGCTCAGGGGTCGATTTCACCCCTCCACTTT
CASSPAQGSISPLHF
>.|TRBV5-4|TRBJ1-1|.
TGTGCCAGCAGCAGGGGACCCCCCTTGAACACTGAAGCTTTCTTT
CASSRGPPLNTEAFF
>few|TRBV7-9|TRBJ1-4|.
TGTGCCAGCAGCATCCGTTGGGATGAAAAACTGTTTTTT
CASSIRWDEKLFF
>.|TRBV28|TRBJ1-4|.
TGTGCCAGCAGGGGGGCCGACAGGAGTGATGAAAAACTGTTTTTT
CASRGADRSDEKLFF
>.|TRBV5-6|TRBJ2-7|TRBD2
TGTGCCAGCAGCTTCATAGCGGGAGCGACCGAGCAGTACTTC
CASSFIAGATEQYF
>.|TRBV6-5|TRBJ1-6|.
TGTGCCAGCAGTTACTCAGGGGGGAATTCACCCCTCCACTTT
CASSYSGGNSPLHF
>.|TRBV7-6|TRBJ2-5|TRBD2
TGTGCCAGCAGCTTAGTGGGGCTAGCGGGAGGGCAAGAGACCCAGTACTTC
CASSLVGLAGGQETQYF
>.|TRBV11-2|TRBJ2-7|.
TGTGCCAGCAGCGGACCGGAGCAGTACTTC
CASSGPEQYF
>.|TRBV6-5|TRBJ2-1|TRBD2
TGTGCCAGCAGTTACTCGTCTGGTAGCGGGAGTCATGAGCAGTTCTTC
CASSYSSGSGSHEQFF
>.|TRBV19|TRBJ2-7|.
TGTGCCAGCCGATGGAAGGTGGGGTCCTACGAGCAGTACTTC
CASRWKVGSYEQYF
>.|TRBV4-3|TRBJ1-2|.
TGCGCCAGCAGCCAAGAAGAAACGTCCTCCTATGGCTACACCTTC
CASSQEETSSYGYTF
>.|TRBV5-1|TRBJ2-5|TRBD2
TGCGCTTCGTCTGTGAGCGGGGCCCAAGAGACCCAGTACTTC
CASSVSGAQETQYF
>.|TRBV7-6|TRBJ2-1|TRBD2
TGTGCCAGCAGCTTAGATCCTAGCGGGTTTGAGCAGTTCTTC
CASSLDPSGFEQFF
>once|TRBV6-1|TRBJ2-6|.
TGTGCCAGCCGTGGGGACCGTCGAGGTGGGGCCAACGTCCTGACTTTC
CASRGDRRGGANVLTF
>.|TRBV18|TRBJ2-7|TRBD1
TGTGCCAGCTCACCAGGGACAGGGGACCCCTACGAGCAGTACTTC
CASSPGTGDPYEQYF
>.|TRBV27|TRBJ1-5|.
TGTGCCAGCGGTTGGCCATCTCAGCCCCAGCATTTT
CASGWPSQPQHF
>.|TRBV6-5|TRBJ1-2|.
TGTGCCAGCAGCCGGACAGCCTGGGACTATGGCTACACCTTC
CASSRTAWDYGYTF
>.|TRBV28|TRBJ2-7|.
TGTGCCAGCAGGATGAGGGACCAGGGGGGTTACGAGCAGTACTTC
CASRMRDQGGYEQYF
>.|TRBV7-9|TRBJ1-1|TRBD1
TGTGCCAGCAGCCCTGTCCGACAGGGTGCAACTGAAGCTTTCTTT
CASSPVRQGATEAFF
>.|TRBV9|TRBJ2-5|.
TGTGCCTCCTCACAGACAGATTTTTTGGGAGAGACCCAGTACTTC
CASSQTDFLGETQYF
>.|TRBV9|TRBJ2-7|.
TGTGCCAGCAGCGCCACGGCGGGAGAGCAGTACTTC
CASSATAGEQYF
>.|TRBV18|TRBJ2-3|.
TGTGCCAGCTCACCACCGCAGGGAGATACGCAGTATTTT
CASSPPQGDTQYF
>.|TRBV6-6|TRBJ2-3|.
TGTGCCAGCAGTTACCGAGGGGACTCCCAGCAGTATTTT
CASSYRGDSQQYF
>.|TRBV10-3|TRBJ2-7|TRBD2
TGTGCCATCAGTGAGTCGACGGGGGGTAGCGGGAGGGTTTACGAGCAGTACTTC
CAISESTGGSGRVYEQYF
>.|TRBV18|TRBJ2-3|.
TGTGCCAGCTCACCATCAGATACGCAGTATTTT
CASSPSDTQYF